The 12 T cell receptor beta chains below all came from one sample that was sequenced in a study of CD8+ T cells in alopecia areata. The treatment was: oral pan-JAK inhibitor, 5-10 mg twice daily. Sequencing used cDNA as its template, made by extracting RNA and reverse transcribing it. Assay used: immunoSEQ multiplex PCR; TCRdb lists only in-frame clones, some missing. The table has about 200,000 clones, 58% seen once. The sequences come from CD4+ T cells sorted from blood, collected at week 24, from a patient treated with tofacitinib. All receptors come from a human donor with alopecia areata.

Remarks on this clone: In the same sample, other DNA sequences code for this CDR3. The chain employs TRBV7-2 and TRBJ2-7, with 8 bases identical to TRBD1. In germline, CDR1 is SGHTA, CDR2 FQGNSA. This CDR3 has 14 amino acids. V shed 4 bases and J 3 bases; nucleotides not matched to a gene: 5. The CDR3 protein is CASSSRTGSYEQYF. In DNA, the CDR3 is TGTGCCAGCAGCTCCCGGACAGGGAGCTACGAGCAGTACTTC.

This clone was observed a handful of times. The V and J genes are TRBV11-3 and TRBJ2-1; 7 nucleotides agree with TRBD2. The CDR3 length is 15 residues. With V trimmed by 4 bases and J by 9 bases, 12 bases remained unmatched. Looked up from germline, CDR1 is SGHNT and CDR2 is YENEEA. The CDR3 spells CASSSGTKSKVEQFF. CDR3 nucleotide sequence: TGTGCCAGCAGCTCCGGGACTAAGTCGAAGGTTGAGCAGTTCTTC.

V gene TRBV29-1 combines with J gene TRBJ1-1; D not certain. This CDR3 spans 13 amino acids. CDR1 is SQVTM and CDR2 is ANQGSEA in the germline V gene. Trimming cost V 4 bases and J 0 bases, with 9 bases left between them. The CDR3 sequence is CSVVTQLNTEAFF. The CDR3 DNA reads TGCAGCGTTGTGACACAATTGAACACTGAAGCTTTCTTT.

The chain links TRBV29-1 to TRBJ1-3; D remains ambiguous. Per germline, CDR1 SQVTM and CDR2 ANQGSEA. The V and J ends lost 3 bases and 0 bases respectively, with 9 bases between them. The CDR3 is 14 residues long. The CDR3: CSVELGFSGNTIYF. The DNA for the CDR3 is TGCAGCGTTGAGCTTGGGTTCTCTGGAAACACCATATATTTT. Full variable domain (rest looked up from reference TRBV29-1 and TRBJ1-3): SAVISQKPSRDICQRGTSLTIQCQVDSQVTMMFWYRQQPGQSLTLIATANQGSEATYESGFVIDKFPISRPNLTFSTLTVSNMSPEDSSIYLCSVELGFSGNTIYFGEGSWLTVV.

This clone came up once. The rearrangement uses TRBV5-4 and TRBJ1-2; possibly TRBD1 for D (5 bases). CDR3 length equals 16 residues. Looked up from germline, CDR1 is SGHNT and CDR2 is YYREEE (reference sequence). V shed 4 bases and J shed 4 bases, with 20 bases lying between them. CDR3 nucleotide sequence: TGTGCCAGCAGCCCTGCGACGAAAACGGGACGCTATGGCTACACCTTC. Translated, it gives CASSPATKTGRYGYTF.

The V call is TRBV27, the J call TRBJ2-7, with unresolved D. CDR1 is MNHEY and CDR2 is SMNVEV in the germline V gene (reference sequence). The CDR3 runs 11 residues. V lost 3 bases and J 3 bases, leaving 3 bases between the germline ends. The CDR3 here is CASSLCYEQYF. The DNA for the CDR3 is TGTGCCAGCAGTTTGTGCTACGAGCAGTACTTC.

The rearrangement joins TRBV7-3 to TRBJ2-7; 8 nucleotides agree with TRBD1. The V gene's germline CDR1 is SGHTA and CDR2 FQGTGA. The V gene end was trimmed by 5 bases and the J gene end by 3 bases; junction bases not matched to a gene: 3. The CDR3 is 13 amino acids. The CDR3 nucleotides are TGTGCCAGCAGCATCGACAGGGGCTACGAGCAGTACTTC. Protein sequence: CASSIDRGYEQYF.

This clone has more than one count but fewer than ten. V usage is TRBV19 and J usage is TRBJ2-5; 12 nucleotides align to TRBD2. The DNA end lines up better with TRBJ2-7; the J call may be wrong. The CDR3 has 16 amino acids. Germline V lookup: CDR1 LNHDA, CDR2 SQIVND (reference sequence). As DNA, the CDR3 is TGTGCCAGTAGTAGCCGGACTAGCGGGGCTACCTACGAGCAGTACTTC. Protein: CASSSRTSGATYEQYF.

There are a few counts of this clone. V is TRBV11-2 and J is TRBJ1-4, with 10 nucleotides matching TRBD1. The CDR3 covers 13 residues. CDR1 SGHAT and CDR2 FQNNGV come from the germline V gene. V lost 5 bases and J lost 11; bases outside the gene matches: 5. The CDR3 protein is CASSLQGQGKLFF. The CDR3 DNA reads TGTGCCAGCAGCCTCCAGGGACAGGGGAAACTGTTTTTT.

This clone came up once. V gene TRBV2 combines with J gene TRBJ2-3; no definite D call. Germline CDR1 and CDR2: SNHLY and FYNNEI. This CDR3 contains 13 residues. V lost 4 bases and J lost 1, with 6 bases in between. CDR3 DNA: TGTGCCAGCAGTGGCCAGGGCACAGATACGCAGTATTTT. This sequence encodes CASSGQGTDTQYF.

The rearrangement joins TRBV6-6 to TRBJ1-6; the match to TRBD1 covers 9 bases. With V trimmed by 4 bases and J by 9 bases, 7 bases remained unmatched. The germline V gene encodes CDR1 MNHNY and CDR2 SVGAGI (reference sequence). This CDR3 is 15 amino acids long. This CDR3 is CASSWATGGSSPLHF. CDR3 DNA: TGTGCCAGCAGTTGGGCGACAGGGGGTAGTTCACCCCTCCACTTT.

The V call is TRBV6-6, the J call TRBJ1-2; the match to TRBD1 covers 9 bases. Germline V lookup: CDR1 MNHNY, CDR2 SVGAGI (reference sequence). The CDR3 spans 14 residues. V was clipped by 6 bases and J by 3 bases; unmatched bases: 5. The CDR3 here is CASSIRTGDYGYTF. CDR3 DNA: TGTGCCAGCAGCATCCGGACAGGGGACTATGGCTACACCTTC.